This T cell receptor beta chain comes out of a study of T cell changes during pregnancy in multiple sclerosis. Germline CDR1 WNHNN, CDR2 SYGVQD (reference sequence). There are 14 residues in the CDR3. Trimming took off 6 bases at V and 1 base at J, with 11 bases between the two ends. Here immunoSEQ multiplex PCR was the method, and the copy in TCRdb shows in-frame clones only, minus some. The sample consists of under 50,000 clones, about 87% of them appearing once. This clonotype originated in a female donor with multiple sclerosis, enrolled in a pregnancy study. The specimen comprised CD4+ T cells from peripheral blood mononuclear cells, sampled before pregnancy. The V gene is TRBV10-1, the J gene TRBJ2-3; D might be TRBD1 (6 bases). Written as DNA, the CDR3 is TGCGCCAGCAGCCGGGACATCGGCACAGATACGCAGTATTTT. Translated, it gives CASSRDIGTDTQYF.